This T cell receptor (beta chain) is drawn from a study of blood T cell repertoires in COVID-19 (dated by TCRdb to between 2020 and 2021). Background for the entire study: The collaborator samples originated in the United States, Italy and Spain and spanned the acute and convalescent phases of COVID-19. The material from the prospective study consisted of cDNA or gDNA derived from T cells, B-cell-depleted T cells, or PBMCs. Subjects who had been exposed to COVID-19, were actively infected with it, or had recovered from it provided the deeply sampled blood TCRbeta repertoires that made up the dataset. A freely available public database, intended as a resource for researchers studying the immune response to SARS-CoV-2, is where the repertoires were released. Samples were obtained from the ongoing ImmuneRACE study (first 160 participants) and from some 1,300 subjects provided by 6 global collaborators. The sample metadata nearly always contained a de-identified subject ID, COVID-19 status, age in years and sex. Where available, HLA class I and class II types were obtained from metadata supplied by the sample provider rather than from assay-based typing. Beyond this particular receptor, the publication reports: The quantity of clinical and demographic metadata differed by source and by participant and was supplied without curation.

Based on the germline V gene, the CDR1 and CDR2 sequences are SGHDN and FVKESK. Spanning cysteine to phenylalanine, the CDR3 consists of 15 amino acids. The retained sequence is limited to the CDR3, 45 bases, with the frame set at the first base. Germline trimming: 0 bases from V, 4 bases from J; junction bases outside gene matches: 3. Samples from volunteer blood donors who had recovered from COVID-19 were contributed by a second Seattle source. Each collaborating institution followed its own protocols to collect whole blood in K2EDTA tubes. For TCRbeta analysis, collaborators shipped samples as frozen whole blood, isolated PBMCs, or DNA extracted from either of those sample types. TCRbeta CDR3 regions were amplified from genomic DNA using the immunoSEQ Assay, a bias-controlled multiplex PCR. The authors processed their data as follows. The number of nucleated cells in each sample was estimated from the amplification of reference gene primers within the assay. To quantify the absolute abundance of each unique TCRbeta CDR3 rearrangement, sequence reads were collapsed and filtered. For each sample, productive Simpson clonality was calculated by taking the square root of Simpson's diversity index across productive rearrangements. This immuneACCESS table, as held by TCRdb, lists in-frame sequences with V and J called but not all clones. Of the missing ones, under half trace to an unresolved V gene in checked studies; the others have no known cause. That table is the source of V, J and clone size, and D and trimming were worked out from the DNA. The sample table shows 250,000 to 300,000 clones, and roughly nine tenths are seen once. The ten largest clones take up approximately 0.94% of the sample.

To note about this clone: Its antigen is not yet known. Per-base qualities were not stored, and no clone one base away is much larger.

This sequence uses TRBV14 and TRBJ2-5; TRBD2 matches 9 bases in the middle. This clonotype was obtained from a woman aged 35 to 49 who had recovered from COVID-19. The specimen was peripheral blood. CDR3 protein: CASSQDMGLAETQYF. The nucleotide sequence is TGTGCCAGCAGCCAAGACATGGGACTAGCAGAGACCCAGTACTTC.